This entry features one T cell receptor (beta chain) sequence. The antigen remains unidentified. The data derive from a study of T cell responses to AZD1222 COVID-19 vaccine. This table comes from immunoSEQ multiplex PCR, and its TCRdb copy is limited to in-frame clones, with some not included. The repertoire consists of 100,000 to 150,000 clones, with 80% to 95% occurring once and the leading ten covering 0.85% to 1.3%. V gave up 4 bases and J gave up 8 bases, with 18 bases separating them. Germline V gives CDR1 LGHNA, CDR2 YSLEER. The CDR3 length is 15 residues. Study-wide points: Within unmutated variant regions lay the reported targets of nearly half of spike-specific TCRs. The breadth and depth of Spike-specific TCRs increased once two AZD1222 doses had been given.

The chain carries TRBV4-3 and TRBJ2-1, with a weak D call TRBD2 (5 bases). The specimen comprised peripheral blood, sampled 28 days after the second AZD1222 dose. The TCR originated in an adult who received the AZD1222 COVID-19 vaccine. The CDR3 sequence: CASSLRTGLGDEQFF. The DNA for the CDR3 is TGCGCCAGCAGCCTTCGGACTGGACTTGGGGATGAGCAGTTCTTC.